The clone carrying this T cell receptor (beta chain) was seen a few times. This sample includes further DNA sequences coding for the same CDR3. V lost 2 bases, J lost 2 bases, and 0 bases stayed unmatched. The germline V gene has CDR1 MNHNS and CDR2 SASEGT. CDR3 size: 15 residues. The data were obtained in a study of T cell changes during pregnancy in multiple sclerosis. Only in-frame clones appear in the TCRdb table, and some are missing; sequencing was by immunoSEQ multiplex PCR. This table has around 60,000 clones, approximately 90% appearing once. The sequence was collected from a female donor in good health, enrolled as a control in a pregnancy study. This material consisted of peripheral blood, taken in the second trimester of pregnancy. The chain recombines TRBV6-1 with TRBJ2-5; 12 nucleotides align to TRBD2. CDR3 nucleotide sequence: TGTGCCAGCAGTGAACTAGCGGGGGGGCAAGAGACCCAGTACTTC. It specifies CASSELAGGQETQYF.